The rows below give T cell receptor beta chains drawn from one sample of a study of cytomegalovirus exposure and HLA in healthy donors. Sequencing used immunoSEQ multiplex PCR; TCRdb keeps in-frame clones, though not all of them. The table records approximately 220,000 clones, over 80% of them present only once. Sample: PBMCs. The receptors stem from a boy between 2 and 10 years old in good health and CMV-seronegative. Each CDR3 is given without its conserved first and last residue.

J gene,V gene,CDR3 protein
TRBJ2-7,TRBV7-9,ASSLGTGACEQY
TRBJ2-7,TRBV11-2,ASSLLSYEQY
TRBJ1-4,TRBV6-5,ASSETGIDEKLF
TRBJ2-1,TRBV10-3,AILTGVGEQF
TRBJ2-7,TRBV14,ASSSGTLSSYEQY
TRBJ1-2,TRBV11-2,ASWGDRANYGYT
TRBJ2-5,TRBV4-1,ASSQPKETQY
TRBJ1-3,TRBV27,ASSLLPGGSGNTIY
TRBJ2-7,TRBV7-8,ASRGPVPGADEQY
TRBJ1-1,TRBV11-2,ATRERDKNTEAF
TRBJ2-7,TRBV13,ASSLGPAGSSYEQY
TRBJ1-4,TRBV9,ASSVGHRGNEKLF
TRBJ1-5,TRBV27,ASSLGDGAQPQH
TRBJ2-7,TRBV11-2,ASSPVSGSWYEQY
TRBJ1-1,TRBV5-1,ASSPDRRGTEAF
TRBJ1-2,TRBV6-5,ASYLPGPHGGYT
TRBJ2-2,TRBV5-6,ASSWGGSNTGELF
TRBJ1-3,TRBV28,ASSTPAGSGNTIY
TRBJ1-1,TRBV5-6,ASSLSRDTEAF
TRBJ1-3,TRBV9,ASSAGQRNTIY
TRBJ1-2,TRBV20-1,SASLARSYT
TRBJ1-1,TRBV19,ASSIEGVQTEAF
TRBJ2-5,TRBV7-9,ASSSWTSLGETQY
TRBJ2-3,TRBV2,ASSGLAGGQDTQY
TRBJ2-1,TRBV6-1,ASRLQGPNNEQF
TRBJ2-1,TRBV7-8,ASSLGGGGEQF
TRBJ2-5,TRBV7-6,ASSLALREETQY
TRBJ2-7,TRBV7-8,ASSLAQSFYEQY
TRBJ1-2,TRBV9,ASSVVTADGYT
TRBJ2-7,TRBV2,ASNLAGGLHEQY
TRBJ2-2,TRBV29-1,SAWQGGNTGELF
TRBJ1-1,TRBV7-9,ASMRAGLNTEAF
TRBJ1-1,TRBV27,ASSLYQGLNTEAF